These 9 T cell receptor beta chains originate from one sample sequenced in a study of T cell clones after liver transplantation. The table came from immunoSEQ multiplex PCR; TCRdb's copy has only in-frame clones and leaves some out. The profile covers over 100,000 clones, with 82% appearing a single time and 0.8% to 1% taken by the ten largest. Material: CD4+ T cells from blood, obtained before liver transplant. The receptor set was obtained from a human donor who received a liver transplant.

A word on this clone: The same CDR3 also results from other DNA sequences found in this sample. This chain's CDR3 is CASSLGGTNEKLFF. The CDR3 region has the DNA TGTGCCAGCAGCTTGGGGGGCACTAATGAAAAACTGTTTTTT. The genes are TRBV7-8 and TRBJ1-4; possible D gene TRBD1, 6 bases. V gave up 3 bases and J gave up 2 bases, with 7 bases separating them. Germline V CDR1 and CDR2: SGHVS, FQNEAQ. This CDR3 is built from 14 residues.

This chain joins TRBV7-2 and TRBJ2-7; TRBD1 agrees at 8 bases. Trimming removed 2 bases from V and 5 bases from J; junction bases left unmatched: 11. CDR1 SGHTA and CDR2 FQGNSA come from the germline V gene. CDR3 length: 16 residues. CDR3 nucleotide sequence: TGTGCCAGCAGCTTACAACCCAGGGGGCGCAACAACGAGCAGTACTTC. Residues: CASSLQPRGRNNEQYF.

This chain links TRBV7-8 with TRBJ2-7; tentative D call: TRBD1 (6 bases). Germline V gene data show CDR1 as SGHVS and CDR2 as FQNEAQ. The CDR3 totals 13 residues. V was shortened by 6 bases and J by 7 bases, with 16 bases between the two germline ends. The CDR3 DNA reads TGTGCCAGCAGTTCGCAGGGGCATCTGGAGCAGTACTTC. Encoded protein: CASSSQGHLEQYF.

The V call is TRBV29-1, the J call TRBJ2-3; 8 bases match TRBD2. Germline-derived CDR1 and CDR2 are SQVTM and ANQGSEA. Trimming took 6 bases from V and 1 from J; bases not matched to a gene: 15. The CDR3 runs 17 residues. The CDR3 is CSVVTGLAGARTDTQYF. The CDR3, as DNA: TGCAGCGTAGTAACAGGTCTAGCGGGCGCCCGCACAGATACGCAGTATTTT.

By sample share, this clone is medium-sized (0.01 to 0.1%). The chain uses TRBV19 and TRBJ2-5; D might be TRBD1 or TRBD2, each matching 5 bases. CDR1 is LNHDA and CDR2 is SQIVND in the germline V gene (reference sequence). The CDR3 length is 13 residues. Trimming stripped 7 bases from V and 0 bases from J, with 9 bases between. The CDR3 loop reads CASTGHNQETQYF. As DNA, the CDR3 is TGTGCCAGTACGGGGCATAACCAAGAGACCCAGTACTTC.

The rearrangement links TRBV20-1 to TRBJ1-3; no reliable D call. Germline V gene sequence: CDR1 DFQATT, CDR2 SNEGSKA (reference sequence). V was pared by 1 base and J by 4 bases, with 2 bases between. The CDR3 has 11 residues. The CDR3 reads CSARVGNTIYF. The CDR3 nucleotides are TGCAGTGCTAGAGTGGGAAACACCATATATTTT.

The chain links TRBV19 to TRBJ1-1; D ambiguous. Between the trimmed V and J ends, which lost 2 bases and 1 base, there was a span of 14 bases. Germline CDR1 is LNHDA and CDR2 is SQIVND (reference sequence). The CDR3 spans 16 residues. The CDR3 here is CASSIRRIVQNTEAFF. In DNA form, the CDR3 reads TGTGCCAGTAGTATAAGGCGGATTGTTCAGAACACTGAAGCTTTCTTT.

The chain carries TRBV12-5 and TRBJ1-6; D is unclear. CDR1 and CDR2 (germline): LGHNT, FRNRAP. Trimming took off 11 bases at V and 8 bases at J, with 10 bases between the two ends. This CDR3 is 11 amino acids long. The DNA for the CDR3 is TGTGCTTGCGGACGAGATTCACCCCTCCACTTT. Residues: CACGRDSPLHF. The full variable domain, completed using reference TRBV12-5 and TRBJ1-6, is DARVTQTPRHKVTEMGQEVTMRCQPILGHNTVFWYRQTMMQGLELLAYFRNRAPLDDSGMPKDRFSAEMPDATLATLKIQPSEPRDSAVYFCACGRDSPLHFGNGTRLTVT.

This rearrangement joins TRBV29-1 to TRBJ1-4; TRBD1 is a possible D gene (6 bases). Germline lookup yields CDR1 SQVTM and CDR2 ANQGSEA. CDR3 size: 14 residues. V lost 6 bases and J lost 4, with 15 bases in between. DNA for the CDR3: TGCAGCGTCTCGCAGGGGAGCGGTAATGAAAAACTGTTTTTT. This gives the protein CSVSQGSGNEKLFF.